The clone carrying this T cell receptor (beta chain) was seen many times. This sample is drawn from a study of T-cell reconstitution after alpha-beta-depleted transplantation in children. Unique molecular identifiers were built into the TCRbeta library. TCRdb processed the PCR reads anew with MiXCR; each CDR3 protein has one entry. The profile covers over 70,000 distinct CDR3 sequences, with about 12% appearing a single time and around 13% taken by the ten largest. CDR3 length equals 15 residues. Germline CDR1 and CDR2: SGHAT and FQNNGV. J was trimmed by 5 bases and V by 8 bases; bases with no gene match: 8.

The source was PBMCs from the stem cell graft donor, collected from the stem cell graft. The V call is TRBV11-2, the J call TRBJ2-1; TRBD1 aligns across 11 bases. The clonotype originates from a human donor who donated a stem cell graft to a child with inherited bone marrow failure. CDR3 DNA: TGTGCCAGCCTCACCGGGACAGGGGGAAACAATGAGCAGTTCTTC. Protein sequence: CASLTGTGGNNEQFF.